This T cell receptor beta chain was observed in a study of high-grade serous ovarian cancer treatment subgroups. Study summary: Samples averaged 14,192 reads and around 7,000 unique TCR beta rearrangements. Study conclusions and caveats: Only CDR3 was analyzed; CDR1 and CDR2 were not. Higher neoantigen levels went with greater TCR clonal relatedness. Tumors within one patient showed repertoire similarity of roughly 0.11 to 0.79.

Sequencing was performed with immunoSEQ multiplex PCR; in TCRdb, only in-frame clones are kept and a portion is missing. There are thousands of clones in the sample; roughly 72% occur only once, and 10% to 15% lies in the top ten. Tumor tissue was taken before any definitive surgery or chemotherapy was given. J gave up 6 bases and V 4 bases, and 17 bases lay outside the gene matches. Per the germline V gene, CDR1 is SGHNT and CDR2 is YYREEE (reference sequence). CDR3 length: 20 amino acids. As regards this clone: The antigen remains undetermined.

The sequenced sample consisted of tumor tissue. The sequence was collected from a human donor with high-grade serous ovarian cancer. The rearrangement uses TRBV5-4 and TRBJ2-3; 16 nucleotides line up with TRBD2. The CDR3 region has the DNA TGTGCCAGCAGCGGGGGGCTGCCGGGACTAGCGGGAGGGCCTGAGGATACGCAGTATTTT. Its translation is CASSGGLPGLAGGPEDTQYF.